There are a few counts of the clone carrying this T cell receptor beta chain. The germline V gene has CDR1 ENHRY and CDR2 SYGVKD. The CDR3 is 15 amino acids. V was pared by 3 bases and J by 5 bases, with 14 bases between. This sample was taken from a study of patients and donors after allogeneic stem cell transplantation. TCRdb analysed the RT-PCR reads with MiXCR anew, one entry per CDR3 protein. The sample lists roughly 200,000 distinct CDR3 sequences, about 40% occurring once. The rearrangement uses TRBV10-3 and TRBJ1-5; possible D gene TRBD1, 5 bases. The receptor was isolated from a human donor who was either an allogeneic HSCT recipient or a stem cell or donor lymphocyte infusion donor (not recorded which). It is not recorded whose cells these are; they may come from a transplant donor. Sequencing was done on a sample of blood, either unsorted or a sorted T cell fraction (not recorded which). CDR3 region: CAISDAYGGDQPQHF. The CDR3 nucleotides are TGTGCCATCAGTGACGCCTACGGGGGGGATCAGCCCCAGCATTTT.